Listed below are T cell receptor beta chains from one sample, sequenced in a study of T cell changes during pregnancy in multiple sclerosis. Using immunoSEQ multiplex PCR, the repertoire was profiled, and TCRdb retains in-frame clones only, with some absent. Here the sample spans some 70,000 clones, about 88% being singletons. Sample: peripheral blood, taken before pregnancy. These receptors were collected from a female donor with multiple sclerosis, enrolled in a pregnancy study. The CDR3 runs from the conserved cysteine through the conserved F or W. A D gene is named only where the DNA matches it firmly. Clone size is shown for a subset of rows, as once, few, many or a class of expanded clone.

abundance	v_gene	j_gene	d_gene	CDR3nt	CDR3aa
NA	TRBV5-3	TRBJ2-5	NA	TGTGCCAGAAGCTTGGGGGACTGGACCCAAGAGACCCAGTACTTC	CARSLGDWTQETQYF
NA	TRBV6-5	TRBJ1-2	NA	TGTGCCAGCAGCCTACAGCTTCCCTCCTATGGCTACACCTTC	CASSLQLPSYGYTF
NA	TRBV4-1	TRBJ2-7	TRBD2	TGCGCCAGCAGCCAAGACCCGGGGGAGGGCTCCTACGAGCAGTACTTC	CASSQDPGEGSYEQYF
NA	TRBV9	TRBJ2-7	TRBD2	TGTGCCAGCAGCGTAGGCGGGACTAGCGTTTCCTACGAGCAGTACTTC	CASSVGGTSVSYEQYF
NA	TRBV6-5	TRBJ1-5	NA	TGTGCCAGCAGGCGTAATTGGGCCGAGAATCAGCCCCAGCATTTT	CASRRNWAENQPQHF
NA	TRBV6-1	TRBJ1-6	NA	TGTGCCAGCAGTTCGGAGCTGTTTAATTCACCCCTCCACTTT	CASSSELFNSPLHF
NA	TRBV6-6	TRBJ1-1	NA	TGTGCCAGCATTTGGAGTCTGAACACTGAAGCTTTCTTT	CASIWSLNTEAFF
once	TRBV7-2	TRBJ1-3	TRBD1	TGTGCCAGCAGTACAGGGGTTGGAAACACCATATATTTT	CASSTGVGNTIYF
NA	TRBV18	TRBJ1-1	NA	TGTGCCAGCTCACTGGGAGGCAAGGACACTGAAGCTTTCTTT	CASSLGGKDTEAFF
NA	TRBV5-5	TRBJ1-2	TRBD1	TGTGCCAGCAGCTATGGGACAGGGGGAGGCTACACCTTC	CASSYGTGGGYTF
NA	TRBV7-6	TRBJ1-5	TRBD1	TGTGCCAGCAGCCTTCAGACAGGGGGAAATCAGCCCCAGCATTTT	CASSLQTGGNQPQHF
many	TRBV7-9	TRBJ2-7	TRBD1	TGTGCCAGCAGCGTCCAGGGGGGACAGGGGGCAATCTACGAGCAGTACTTC	CASSVQGGQGAIYEQYF
NA	TRBV19	TRBJ2-1	TRBD2	TGTGCCAGTAGTAGGGGGACTAATTACAATGAGCAGTTCTTC	CASSRGTNYNEQFF
NA	TRBV30	TRBJ2-3	NA	TGTGCCTGGAGTGCTGGCAGGGGCACAGATACGCAGTATTTT	CAWSAGRGTDTQYF
NA	TRBV10-3	TRBJ2-2	TRBD2	TGTGCCATCAAGACAAGCGGGGGGGCTGCAGGGGAGCTGTTTTTT	CAIKTSGGAAGELFF
NA	TRBV7-2	TRBJ1-5	TRBD1	TGTGCCAGCAGCCTGGACAGGTACAATCAGCCCCAGCATTTT	CASSLDRYNQPQHF
NA	TRBV5-1	TRBJ2-3	TRBD2	TGCGCCAGCAGCGTACCTGTAGCGGGGGGCGCAGATACGCAGTATTTT	CASSVPVAGGADTQYF
NA	TRBV7-9	TRBJ1-1	TRBD1	TGTGCCAGCAGCCCCGGACAGGGGGCAAGGACTGAAGCTTTCTTT	CASSPGQGARTEAFF
NA	TRBV6-1	TRBJ1-1	NA	TGTGCCAGCAGTGAGCGGCCGATCCGCGTCGCGCCTGAAGCTTTCTTT	CASSERPIRVAPEAFF
NA	TRBV10-1	TRBJ1-5	TRBD1	TGCGCCAGCAGCGGACAGGTCAATCAGCCCCAGCATTTT	CASSGQVNQPQHF
NA	TRBV7-6	TRBJ1-3	TRBD1	TGTGCCAGCAGCTTATACGGTTTGGGACAGGGGGCCACTGAAGACTCTGGAAACACCATATATTTT	CASSLYGLGQGATEDSGNTIYF
NA	TRBV6-1	TRBJ1-2	NA	TGTGCCAGCAGTGAAGTACCGGGGGAGGGTGGCTACACCTTC	CASSEVPGEGGYTF
NA	TRBV5-1	TRBJ2-2	TRBD2	TGCGCCAGCAGCCTAGCGGGAGCGAGCGGGGAGCTGTTTTTT	CASSLAGASGELFF
few	TRBV12-5	TRBJ2-3	TRBD1	TGTGCTAGTGGTTCCGACAGGGACCCTAGCACAGATACGCAGTATTTT	CASGSDRDPSTDTQYF
NA	TRBV5-4	TRBJ2-1	TRBD2	TGTGCCAGCAGCCATTGGGAGGCGGGAGTTTATAGTCAGCAGTTCTTC	CASSHWEAGVYSQQFF
NA	TRBV6-5	TRBJ1-6	NA	TGTGCCAGCAGTTACTCTTGGCAGTTTAATTCACCCCTCCACTTT	CASSYSWQFNSPLHF
once	TRBV9	TRBJ2-1	TRBD2	TGTGCCAGCAGCGTAGTACGGGGGGGCACTGAGCAGTTCTTC	CASSVVRGGTEQFF
NA	TRBV18	TRBJ2-3	NA	TGTGCCAGCTCACCCCCGAACGGGGGAGGAGATACGCAGTATTTT	CASSPPNGGGDTQYF
NA	TRBV5-6	TRBJ1-2	NA	TGTGCCAGCAGCTCCGCTTACTTAACAGGGCGCTATGGCTACACCTTC	CASSSAYLTGRYGYTF
once	TRBV30	TRBJ2-7	TRBD1	TGTGCCTGGAGTGCGAACAGGGGTCTGGTTCGTTTTGGGGAGCAGTACTTC	CAWSANRGLVRFGEQYF
NA	TRBV10-1	TRBJ1-1	TRBD1	TGCGCCAGCAGTCCTACAGGGGGCCGAGGAGCTTTCTTT	CASSPTGGRGAFF
NA	TRBV25-1	TRBJ2-5	TRBD1	TGTGCCAGCAGTGAGGGGACAGGGGAAGAGACCCAGTACTTC	CASSEGTGEETQYF
NA	TRBV30	TRBJ1-4	NA	TGTGCCTGGAGTCTTGGGGCCTTTAATGAAAAACTGTTTTTT	CAWSLGAFNEKLFF
NA	TRBV29-1	TRBJ2-5	TRBD2	TGCAGCGTTGATAGCGGGAGCCCTGCCCAGTACTTC	CSVDSGSPAQYF
NA	TRBV7-3	TRBJ2-3	TRBD2	TGTGCCAGCAGCTTGGGAGGGGCAGATACGCAGTATTTT	CASSLGGADTQYF
NA	TRBV10-1	TRBJ2-7	NA	TGCGCCAGCAGTGAGTCGACGCGGGGGCCGGGGGAGCAGTACTTC	CASSESTRGPGEQYF
once	TRBV10-3	TRBJ1-5	NA	TGTGCCATCAGTGATTGGGGACCAGGGAGGCAGCCCCAGCATTTT	CAISDWGPGRQPQHF
NA	TRBV6-5	TRBJ1-2	TRBD1	TGTGCCAGCAGTCGGACAGGGACCGCTAACTATGGCTACACCTTC	CASSRTGTANYGYTF
NA	TRBV6-5	TRBJ1-3	NA	TGTGCCAGCAGCCGGGAGGACACCATATATTTT	CASSREDTIYF
few	TRBV20-1	TRBJ2-5	NA	TGCAGTGCCGACAGTCAAGAGACCCAGTACTTC	CSADSQETQYF
NA	TRBV27	TRBJ1-5	TRBD1	TGTGCCAGCAGCCACATAGGGTGGACAGGGCACGGTCAGCCCCAGCATTTT	CASSHIGWTGHGQPQHF
NA	TRBV6-1	TRBJ2-1	NA	TGTGCCAGCATTTTAGCGGCGAGCTCCTACAATGAGCAGTTCTTC	CASILAASSYNEQFF
NA	TRBV5-5	TRBJ2-7	NA	TGTGCCAGCAGCTTGGCAGGCGACGACTACTTGAACTTC	CASSLAGDDYLNF
NA	TRBV5-6	TRBJ2-1	TRBD1	TGTGCCAGCAGCTCTCGGGACAGGGGGCTGAATGAGCAGTTCTTC	CASSSRDRGLNEQFF
NA	TRBV19	TRBJ2-1	TRBD2	TGTGCCAGTACAAAGCGGGAGGACGATGAGCAGTTCTTC	CASTKREDDEQFF
NA	TRBV27	TRBJ1-5	NA	TGTGCCAGCGGGGGGGGTCGTAACAATCAGCCCCAGCATTTT	CASGGGRNNQPQHF
NA	TRBV9	TRBJ2-7	NA	TGTGCCAGCAGCGTAGATGACAGAAGATACGAGCAGTACTTC	CASSVDDRRYEQYF
NA	TRBV18	TRBJ1-6	TRBD1	TGTGCCAGCTCACCTGATCGACAGGGGCCCCTCCACTTT	CASSPDRQGPLHF
NA	TRBV4-1	TRBJ2-2	TRBD2	TGCGCCAGCAGCCAAGGACTAGCGGTATTCACCGGGGAGCTGTTTTTT	CASSQGLAVFTGELFF
NA	TRBV9	TRBJ1-1	NA	TGTGCCAGCAGCGTAACTTCGAACACTGAAGCTTTCTTT	CASSVTSNTEAFF
NA	TRBV19	TRBJ1-1	NA	TGTGCCAGTAATTGGCCAGGACTAAACACTGAAGCTTTCTTT	CASNWPGLNTEAFF
once	TRBV5-6	TRBJ2-7	NA	TGTGCCAGCAGCTTGGGGGCCGAGCAGTACTTC	CASSLGAEQYF
NA	TRBV9	TRBJ2-2	NA	TGTGCCAGCAGCGTAGTTGCAGGGACGAACACCGGGGAGCTGTTTTTT	CASSVVAGTNTGELFF
NA	TRBV21-1	TRBJ1-2	NA	TGTGCCAGCAGCAAAGGGACAGGGACTGGCTACACCTTC	CASSKGTGTGYTF